Presented here are 2 T cell receptor beta chains from one specimen sequenced in a study of cytomegalovirus exposure and HLA in healthy donors. The method was immunoSEQ multiplex PCR; TCRdb's version includes in-frame clones alone and lacks a portion of them. In the table there are about 110,000 clones, roughly 90% of which are singletons. The sequenced sample consisted of PBMCs. These receptors all stem from a woman aged 25-40 years in good health and CMV-seropositive.

CDR3 loop: CASSPETITDTQYF. In nucleotides, the CDR3 is TGTGCCAGCTCACCAGAGACTATCACAGATACGCAGTATTTT. This rearrangement joins TRBV18 to TRBJ2-3, with TRBD2 as a possible D gene (5 bases). The V gene's germline CDR1 is KGHSH and CDR2 LQKENI. The CDR3 is made up of 14 amino acids. The germline V and J ends were trimmed by 2 bases and 2 bases, with 8 bases remaining between them. The full variable domain, with the rest looked up from reference TRBV18 and TRBJ2-3, is NAGVMQNPRHLVRRRGQEARLRCSPMKGHSHVYWYRQLPEEGLKFMVYLQKENIIDESGMPKERFSAEFPKEGPSILRIQQVVRGDSAAYFCASSPETITDTQYFGPGTRLTVL.

This chain joins TRBV15 and TRBJ1-2; D might be TRBD1 (5 bases). Germline V gene lookup returns CDR1 LNHNV and CDR2 YYDKDF (reference sequence). V shed 3 bases and J shed 6 bases, with 11 bases lying between them. The CDR3 totals 13 residues. The CDR3 DNA sequence: TGTGCCACCAGCAGTCCGGAGACAGATGGCTACACCTTC. Translating it yields CATSSPETDGYTF.